The 8 T cell receptor beta chains in this list originate from one sample, sequenced in a study of cytotoxic CD8 clonotypes in ibrutinib-treated CLL. Clones were read by immunoSEQ multiplex PCR, and TCRdb kept only the in-frame ones, dropping some. The table shows some 130,000 clones, with approximately 85% occurring only once. The source was PBMCs, collected after 24 months of ibrutinib treatment. The receptors were gathered from a human donor with chronic lymphocytic leukemia.

This chain joins TRBV7-2 and TRBJ2-5, with a weak D call TRBD2 (5 bases). Germline values: CDR1 SGHTA, CDR2 FQGNSA. The CDR3 totals 13 residues. Trimming removed 4 bases from V and 4 bases from J, with 10 bases in between. CDR3 nucleotide sequence: TGTGCCAGCAGCTCTAGGAGCGGAGAGACCCAGTACTTC. It codes for CASSSRSGETQYF.

The rearrangement joins TRBV7-3 to TRBJ2-5; unclear D gene. With 1 base removed from V and 0 bases from J, the gap between germline ends came to 3 bases. CDR1 SGHTA and CDR2 FQGTGA come from the germline V gene. The CDR3 loop spans 13 amino acids. CDR3 bases: TGTGCCAGCAGCTTAAGCTACCAAGAGACCCAGTACTTC. This encodes CASSLSYQETQYF.

Written as DNA, the CDR3 is TGTGCCAGCAGCTTGAAGCTTGGGGTGGGAGAGACCCAGTACTTC. Encoded protein: CASSLKLGVGETQYF. V and J are TRBV7-3 and TRBJ2-5; D gene unclear. V shed 3 bases and J shed 4 bases, with 15 bases lying between them. Germline V CDR1 and CDR2: SGHTA, FQGTGA. CDR3 size: 15 residues.

The V and J genes are TRBV21-1 and TRBJ1-2. TRBV21-1 is a known pseudogene. The CDR3 extends over 19 amino acids. CDR3 amino acids: CASSRTDGDPEGGNYGYTF. DNA of the CDR3: TGTGCCAGCAGCCGAACGGACGGAGACCCCGAGGGAGGTAACTATGGCTACACCTTC.

This clone was seen a single time. The chain joins TRBV5-4 to TRBJ2-4; D is possibly TRBD2 (7 bases). CDR1 is SGHNT and CDR2 is YYREEE in the germline V gene (reference sequence). The CDR3 length is 14 residues. The ends were cut back, 10 bases at V and 3 bases at J, with 17 bases in the middle. The CDR3 reads CARAGDRSKNIQYF. CDR3 in DNA: TGTGCCCGGGCGGGAGACAGGAGCAAAAACATTCAGTACTTC.

J is TRBJ1-2 and V is TRBV2, with D unresolved. The CDR3 consists of 10 residues. V shed 6 bases and J shed 12 bases, with 11 bases lying between them. Germline values: CDR1 SNHLY, CDR2 FYNNEI. The CDR3 reads CASSPDRHTF. DNA for the CDR3: TGTGCCAGCAGCCCCGACCGGCACACCTTC.

The chain combines TRBV2 with TRBJ2-5; maybe TRBD2 (6 bases). This CDR3 contains 14 residues. Trimming shortened V by 8 bases and J by 5 bases, and 18 bases separated the two germline ends. Germline CDR1 SNHLY, CDR2 FYNNEI. This CDR3 reads CASGGLVSGETQYF. In DNA form, the CDR3 reads TGTGCCAGCGGAGGGCTAGTCTCAGGCGAGACCCAGTACTTC.

The chain uses TRBV28 and TRBJ2-7; 11 bases match TRBD1. After removal of 4 bases from V and 6 bases from J, the junction contained 11 bases not matched to a gene. Germline assignment: CDR1 MDHEN and CDR2 SYDVKM. The CDR3 spans 16 residues. The CDR3 DNA reads TGTGCCAGCAGTTCCCCCGGACAGGGGGCACGGCGCGAGCAGTACTTC. Translating it yields CASSSPGQGARREQYF.